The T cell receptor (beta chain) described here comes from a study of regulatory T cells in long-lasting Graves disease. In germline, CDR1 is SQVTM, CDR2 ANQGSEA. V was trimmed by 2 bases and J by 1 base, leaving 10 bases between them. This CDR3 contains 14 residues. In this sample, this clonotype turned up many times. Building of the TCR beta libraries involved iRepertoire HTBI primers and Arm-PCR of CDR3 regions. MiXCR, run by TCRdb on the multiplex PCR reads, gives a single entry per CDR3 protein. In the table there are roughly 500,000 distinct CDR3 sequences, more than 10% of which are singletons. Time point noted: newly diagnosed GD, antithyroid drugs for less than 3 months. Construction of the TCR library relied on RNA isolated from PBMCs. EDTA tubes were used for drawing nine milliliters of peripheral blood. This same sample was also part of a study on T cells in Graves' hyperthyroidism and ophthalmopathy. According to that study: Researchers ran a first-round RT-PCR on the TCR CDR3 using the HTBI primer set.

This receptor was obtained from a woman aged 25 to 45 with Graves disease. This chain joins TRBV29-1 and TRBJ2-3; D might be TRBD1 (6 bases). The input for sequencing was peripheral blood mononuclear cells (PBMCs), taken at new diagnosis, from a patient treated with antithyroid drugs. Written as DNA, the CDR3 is TGCAGCGTTGAATCCCCAGGGGGCACAGATACGCAGTATTTT. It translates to CSVESPGGTDTQYF.